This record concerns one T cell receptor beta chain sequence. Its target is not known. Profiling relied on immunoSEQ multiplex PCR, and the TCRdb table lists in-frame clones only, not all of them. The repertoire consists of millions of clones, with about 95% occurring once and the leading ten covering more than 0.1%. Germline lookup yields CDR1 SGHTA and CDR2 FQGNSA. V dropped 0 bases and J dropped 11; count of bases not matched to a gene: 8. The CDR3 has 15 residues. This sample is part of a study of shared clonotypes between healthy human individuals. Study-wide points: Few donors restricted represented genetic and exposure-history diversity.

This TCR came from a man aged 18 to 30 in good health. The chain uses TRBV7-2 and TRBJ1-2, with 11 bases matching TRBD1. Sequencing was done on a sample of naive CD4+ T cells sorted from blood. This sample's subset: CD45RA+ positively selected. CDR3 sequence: CASSLAPGQGAGYTF. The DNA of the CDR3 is TGTGCCAGCAGCTTAGCTCCCGGACAGGGGGCAGGTTACACCTTC.